What follows are 11 T cell receptor beta chains derived from one specimen sequenced in a study of blood T cell repertoires in COVID-19. TCRdb's copy holds only in-frame clones and misses some; the assay was immunoSEQ multiplex PCR. The sample has over 55,000 clones; 80% to 95% are singletons. Sequenced sample: peripheral blood. These receptors were collected from a man aged 55 to 70 with acute or convalescent COVID-19.

The chain employs TRBV29-1 and TRBJ2-7; possible D gene TRBD2, 5 bases. Germline-derived CDR1 and CDR2 are SQVTM and ANQGSEA. V gave up 2 bases and J gave up 5 bases, with 7 bases separating them. The CDR3 covers 11 residues. In DNA, the CDR3 is TGCAGCGTTGAATCGGGAAACGAGCAGTACTTC. Encoded protein: CSVESGNEQYF.

The gene calls are TRBV19 and TRBJ1-2; 7 bases align to TRBD1. J lost 5 bases, V lost 5 bases, and 5 bases had no gene match. Germline V CDR1 and CDR2: LNHDA, SQIVND (reference sequence). The CDR3 extends over 13 amino acids. DNA for the CDR3: TGTGCCAGTAGTCCTCGGGACAGTTATGGCTACACCTTC. Translating gives CASSPRDSYGYTF.

The CDR3 here is CASSFSTGGAKNIQYF. The CDR3 coding sequence is TGTGCCAGCAGCTTTAGTACAGGGGGGGCCAAAAACATTCAGTACTTC. The V gene is TRBV7-9, the J gene TRBJ2-4; 8 bases align to TRBD1. The J segment lost 1 base and the V segment lost 3 bases, leaving 5 bases of the junction unmatched. The CDR3 sequence is 16 residues long. Germline V CDR1 and CDR2: SEHNR, FQNEAQ (reference sequence).

The rearrangement links TRBV3-1 (or the pseudogene TRBV3-2) to TRBJ2-1, with 14 bases lining up with TRBD2. Germline values: CDR1 LGHDT, CDR2 YNNKEL (reference sequence). This CDR3 region has 15 residues. V lost 0 bases to trimming and J lost 14 bases; unmatched junction nucleotides: 6. The CDR3 DNA reads TGTGCCAGCAGCCAAGATACATCGACTAGCGGGAGGGAGTTCTTC. Its protein product is CASSQDTSTSGREFF.

This clone was detected only once. V and J are TRBV6-5 and TRBJ2-2; the match to TRBD1 covers 11 bases. J was trimmed by 2 bases and V by 8 bases; bases with no gene match: 1. This CDR3 is 14 amino acids long. CDR1 and CDR2 (germline): MNHEY, SVGAGI. In nucleotides, the CDR3 is TGTGCCAGCGGGACAGGGGGTAACACCGGGGAGCTGTTTTTT. Translation gives CASGTGGNTGELFF.

The V call is TRBV5-4, the J call TRBJ2-3; 7 nucleotides agree with TRBD1. In germline, CDR1 is SGHNT, CDR2 YYREEE (reference sequence). CDR3 size: 16 residues. V was pared by 4 bases and J by 2 bases, with 10 bases of the junction left unmatched. CDR3 loop: CASSAGTDFSTDTQYF. The CDR3 bases are TGTGCCAGCAGCGCCGGGACAGATTTTTCCACAGATACGCAGTATTTT.

This chain uses TRBV7-8 with TRBJ2-7; possibly TRBD2 for D (6 bases). The CDR3 runs 14 residues. The V and J ends lost 0 bases and 4 bases respectively, with 10 bases between them. CDR1 is SGHVS and CDR2 is FQNEAQ in the germline V gene. DNA for the CDR3: TGTGCCAGCAGCTTAGCGCAAGGGAGGTACGAGCAGTACTTC. Its protein product is CASSLAQGRYEQYF.

CDR3 in amino acids: CASSQVAGLAVRTDTQYF. CDR3 nucleotides: TGTGCCAGCAGCCAAGTCGCGGGACTAGCCGTGCGCACAGATACGCAGTATTTT. V usage is TRBV3-1 (or the pseudogene TRBV3-2) and J usage is TRBJ2-3; TRBD2 aligns across 9 bases. The germline gives CDR1 LGHDT, CDR2 YNNKEL (reference sequence). The CDR3 sequence is 18 residues long. With 1 base clipped from V and 1 base from J, the junction kept 9 bases outside the gene matches.

V is TRBV28 and J is TRBJ1-6, with D maybe TRBD1 (5 bases). There are 14 residues in the CDR3. V was shortened by 6 bases and J by 7 bases, with 13 bases between the two germline ends. CDR1 and CDR2 (germline): MDHEN, SYDVKM. CDR3 DNA: TGTGCCAGCAGACTTGGACGGACAAATTCACCCCTCCACTTT. Translated, it gives CASRLGRTNSPLHF.

The V call is TRBV21-1, the J call TRBJ1-2; no check of the table's D call, TRBD1, against the DNA was made. TRBV21-1 has pseudogene status. The CDR3 covers 13 residues. This chain's CDR3 is CASNGQGTGGYTF. CDR3 sequence (DNA): TGTGCCAGCAACGGACAGGGGACTGGTGGCTACACCTTC.

The chain couples TRBV18 to TRBJ1-2; D uncertain. V lost 1 base and J 4 bases, leaving 13 bases between the germline ends. This CDR3 spans 15 amino acids. Per germline, CDR1 KGHSH and CDR2 LQKENI. CDR3 amino acids: CASSPRPPQIYGYTF. Here the CDR3 DNA reads TGTGCCAGCTCACCACGTCCGCCCCAGATCTATGGCTACACCTTC.